These 24 T cell receptor beta chains came from one sample sequenced in a study of regulatory T cells in long-lasting Graves disease. For TCR beta, libraries came from iRepertoire HTBI primers and Arm-PCR of CDR3 regions. TCRdb re-called the multiplex PCR reads through MiXCR, storing one row per CDR3 protein. The data contain about 400,000 distinct CDR3 sequences, 15% to 20% of them singletons. As to time point: newly diagnosed GD, antithyroid drugs for less than 3 months. After RNA was extracted from PBMCs, the TCR library was made from it. The same data also went into a second study, on T cells in Graves' hyperthyroidism and ophthalmopathy.

The specimen was peripheral blood mononuclear cells (PBMCs), collected at new diagnosis, from a patient treated with antithyroid drugs. The source is a woman aged 18-30 years with Graves disease.

At least ten counts were recorded for this clonotype. The V gene is TRBV28, the J gene TRBJ2-7; possibly TRBD1 or TRBD2 for D (6 bases each). The CDR3 sequence is 14 residues long. Looked up from germline, CDR1 is MDHEN and CDR2 is SYDVKM. Trimming removed 4 bases at V and 1 base at J, with 11 bases between. This CDR3 is CASSSGGPSYEQYF. The CDR3 DNA follows: TGTGCCAGCAGTTCCGGGGGCCCTTCCTACGAGCAGTACTTC.

This clonotype has at least ten counts. The chain employs TRBV24-1 and TRBJ2-1; 12 bases line up with TRBD1. Germline trimming cut 6 bases from V and 6 bases from J; bases unmatched to any gene: 8. Per the germline V gene, CDR1 is KGHDR and CDR2 is SFDVKD. This CDR3 region has 16 residues. The CDR3, as DNA: TGTGCCACCAGTCCTCCGGGACAGGGGGCTTTCAATGAGCAGTTCTTC. It yields the protein CATSPPGQGAFNEQFF.

This chain joins TRBV20-1 and TRBJ2-7, with 11 bases fitting TRBD2. The CDR3 spans 13 residues. CDR1 is DFQATT, CDR2 SNEGSKA, per germline (reference sequence). The J segment lost 2 bases and the V segment lost 8 bases, leaving 5 bases of the junction unmatched. The chain's CDR3 is CSSYSGGAYEQYF. The CDR3 DNA follows: TGCAGTTCTTATAGCGGGGGGGCCTACGAGCAGTACTTC.

This clonotype was counted a few times. A much larger clone lies a single base off, so this may be a read error. The rearrangement uses TRBV20-1 and TRBJ1-1; 10 bases agree with TRBD1. Per the germline V gene, CDR1 is DFQATT and CDR2 is SNEGSKA (reference sequence). The CDR3 is 14 amino acids. The CDR3 reads CSAQTGGANTEALF. In DNA form, the CDR3 reads TGCAGTGCACAGACAGGGGGCGCGAACACTGAAGCTCTCTTT.

This clonotype was detected a few times. The rearrangement links TRBV7-2 to TRBJ1-1; D might be TRBD1 (6 bases). Deletions cut 5 bases from V and 4 bases from J, with 14 bases between. The V gene's germline CDR1 is SGHTA and CDR2 FQGNSA. The CDR3 is 14 residues long. This CDR3 is CASSTRTGPTEAFF. CDR3 bases: TGTGCCAGCAGCACGAGAACAGGGCCCACTGAAGCTTTCTTT.

This clonotype was recorded many times. The CDR3 loop is CASSRAGDGYEQYF. Written as DNA, the CDR3 is TGTGCCAGCAGCCGGGCCGGTGATGGCTACGAGCAGTACTTC. The chain couples TRBV3-1 to TRBJ2-7; D gene uncertain. V was cut by 4 bases and J by 3 bases, with 13 bases left in between. Germline V gene data show CDR1 as LGHDT and CDR2 as YNNKEL (reference sequence). There are 14 residues in the CDR3.

This clonotype came up many times. The rearrangement uses TRBV11-2 and TRBJ2-3, with 12 bases fitting TRBD1. In germline, CDR1 is SGHAT, CDR2 FQNNGV. J lost 5 bases, V lost 5 bases, and 14 bases had no gene match. The CDR3 length is 18 residues. The chain's CDR3 is CASSHLPSGTGGRDTQYF. The CDR3 bases are TGTGCCAGCAGCCACCTCCCTTCCGGGACAGGGGGCCGAGATACGCAGTATTTT.

This clonotype was counted at least ten times. V is TRBV12-3 or TRBV12-4 and J is TRBJ2-1, with 10 bases fitting TRBD2. The CDR3 extends over 16 amino acids. J lost 3 bases, V lost 5 bases, and 7 bases had no gene match. CDR3 sequence reads: CASSPLAGDFYNEQFF. Written as DNA, the CDR3 is TGTGCCAGCAGTCCCCTAGCGGGAGATTTCTACAATGAGCAGTTCTTC.

The chain has TRBV19 and TRBJ1-2, with D unclear. This CDR3 is built from 15 residues. The germline V gene encodes CDR1 LNHDA and CDR2 SQIVND (reference sequence). Trimming pared 1 base from V and 5 bases from J, leaving 14 bases between. CDR3 nucleotide sequence: TGTGCCAGTAGTATAGCGTCCTGGCAGTCGTATGGCTACACCTTC. Its protein product is CASSIASWQSYGYTF.

This clonotype occurred a few times. The chain carries TRBV19 and TRBJ1-1, with 10 bases matching TRBD1. V lost 10 bases, J lost 6 bases, and 11 bases stayed unmatched. This CDR3 has 14 amino acids. Germline CDR1 LNHDA, CDR2 SQIVND (reference sequence). The CDR3 DNA reads as TGTGCCACGAAAGGACAGGGGGAGTCCGCTGAAGCTTTCTTT. Its protein product is CATKGQGESAEAFF.

The V call is TRBV6-5, the J call TRBJ2-4; 16 positions match TRBD2. CDR1 MNHEY and CDR2 SVGAGI come from the germline V gene. The CDR3 loop spans 19 amino acids. Losses at the gene ends were 3 bases for V and 3 bases for J; bases not matched to a gene: 8. The CDR3 region is CASSYLGLAGGRGKNIQYF. Here the CDR3 DNA reads TGTGCCAGCAGTTATTTGGGACTAGCGGGGGGGCGGGGCAAAAACATTCAGTACTTC.

In this sample, this clonotype turned up a few times. In nucleotides, the CDR3 is TGCAGTGCTGGACTAACTGTCGGACGTGATCAGCCCCAGCATTTT. The encoded protein is CSAGLTVGRDQPQHF. The chain joins TRBV20-1 to TRBJ1-5; D ambiguous. The germline CDR1 and CDR2 sequences are DFQATT and SNEGSKA (reference sequence). This CDR3 has 15 residues. V lost 5 bases to trimming and J lost 5 bases, with 19 bases between them.

This clonotype was seen repeatedly, ten times or more. The V gene is TRBV5-1, the J gene TRBJ2-3; D call uncertain. The CDR3 totals 13 residues. The germline V and J ends were trimmed by 0 bases and 1 base, with 3 bases remaining between them. CDR1 is SGHRS, CDR2 YFSETQ, per germline. The chain's CDR3 is CASSLDRTDTQYF. The DNA of the CDR3 is TGCGCCAGCAGCTTGGACCGCACAGATACGCAGTATTTT.

The chain employs TRBV6-1 and TRBJ1-6, with 7 bases that match TRBD1. CDR1 and CDR2 from the germline V gene are MNHNS and SASEGT. The CDR3 has 17 residues. The J segment lost 1 base and the V segment lost 6 bases, leaving 9 bases of the junction unmatched. CDR3 amino acids: CASSGPTGESYNSPLHF. The CDR3 nucleotides are TGTGCCAGCAGCGGACCAACAGGGGAGTCCTATAATTCACCCCTCCACTTT.

In its sample, this clonotype was seen a few times. This chain links TRBV29-1 with TRBJ2-5, with TRBD2 matching 14 bases. V dropped 0 bases and J dropped 5; count of bases not matched to a gene: 8. The CDR3 length is 17 residues. Germline values: CDR1 SQVTM, CDR2 ANQGSEA. CDR3 sequence: CSVEDQTSGGAGETQYF. The CDR3 DNA reads TGCAGCGTTGAAGATCAGACTAGCGGGGGGGCCGGGGAGACCCAGTACTTC.

A note on this clonotype: Germline and junction disagree at one end, which may indicate a read error. V is TRBV12-3 or TRBV12-4 and J is TRBJ1-1; D remains unclear. The CDR3 spans 12 residues. The CDR3 reads CVSRFSGTTAFF. In nucleotides, the CDR3 is TGTGTCAGCAGGTTTAGTGGTACAACCGCTTTCTTT.

In its sample, this clonotype was seen once. J is TRBJ1-1 and V is TRBV7-9; D is unresolved. The germline V gene encodes CDR1 SEHNR and CDR2 FQNEAQ (reference sequence). CDR3 length: 13 amino acids. V dropped 5 bases and J dropped 4 bases, with 11 bases sitting between them. The CDR3 bases are TGTGCCAGCAGCGACTCGGGCGGCACTGAAGCTTTCTTT. This translates into CASSDSGGTEAFF.

This clonotype was observed a few times. The CDR3 region is CASGAGTQYF. DNA of the CDR3: TGTGCCAGCGGGGCCGGGACCCAGTACTTC. The chain recombines TRBV6-2 or TRBV6-3 with TRBJ2-5; perhaps TRBD1 as D (5 bases). Germline values: CDR1 MNHEY, CDR2 SVGEGT. Trimming removed 8 bases from V and 7 bases from J, with 8 bases in between. This CDR3 is built from 10 residues.

Worth noting for this clonotype: A much larger clone differs by one base, so this may be a read error. This chain connects TRBV28 to TRBJ2-2; the match to TRBD2 covers 7 bases. With 10 bases clipped from V and 4 bases from J, the junction kept 15 bases outside the gene matches. The CDR3 extends over 16 amino acids. Per germline, CDR1 MDHEN and CDR2 SYDVKM. The CDR3 reads CATRKRRGVRTGELFF. The CDR3 nucleotides read TGTGCCACCAGGAAGAGACGGGGGGTACGCACCGGGGAGCTGTTTTTT.

In this sample, this clonotype turned up many times. V usage is TRBV28 and J usage is TRBJ2-5; no clear D gene. The CDR3 extends over 13 amino acids. V was trimmed by 4 bases and J by 2 bases, leaving 8 bases between them. Per the germline V gene, CDR1 is MDHEN and CDR2 is SYDVKM. CDR3 sequence (DNA): TGTGCCAGCAGTTGGATAGGGCAAGAGACCCAGTACTTC. Its protein is CASSWIGQETQYF.

About this clonotype: A much more abundant neighbour one base away suggests this may be a read error. The chain combines TRBV7-9 with TRBJ2-7; D might be TRBD2 (5 bases). V gave up 4 bases and J gave up 0 bases, with 10 bases separating them. The CDR3 runs 14 residues. CDR1 SEHNR and CDR2 FQNEAQ come from the germline V gene (reference sequence). In nucleotides, the CDR3 is TGTGCCAGCAGCTCAGCCGGGGTCTCCTACGAGCAGTACTTC. This codes for CASSSAGVSYEQYF.

This clonotype came up many times. The rearrangement links TRBV6-2 or TRBV6-3 to TRBJ2-7, with TRBD2 identical over 8 bases. Germline-derived CDR1 and CDR2 are MNHEY and SVGEGT. Trimming cost V 5 bases and J 5 bases; bases outside gene matches: 8. The CDR3 has 14 residues. DNA of the CDR3: TGTGCCAGCAGTGCGGGGGGTGGCACCAACGAGCAGTACTTC. Amino acids: CASSAGGGTNEQYF.

This clonotype was detected only a few times. This chain joins TRBV2 and TRBJ1-2; no clear D. This CDR3 has 14 amino acids. Trimming took off 6 bases at V and 4 bases at J, with 15 bases between the two ends. CDR1 is SNHLY, CDR2 FYNNEI, per germline. CDR3 coding DNA: TGTGCCAGCAGACCAGGACCTTTTGGCTATGGCTACACCTTC. As protein: CASRPGPFGYGYTF.

The genes are TRBV20-1 and TRBJ2-2; D may be TRBD2 (6 bases). The CDR3 runs to 16 residues. The V end was cut by 5 bases, the J end by 3 bases, with 19 bases between. CDR1 and CDR2 from the germline V gene are DFQATT and SNEGSKA (reference sequence). CDR3 nucleotides: TGCAGTGCTCGAGGGGCGGGGCAGCTACACACCGGGGAGCTGTTTTTT. This codes for CSARGAGQLHTGELFF.